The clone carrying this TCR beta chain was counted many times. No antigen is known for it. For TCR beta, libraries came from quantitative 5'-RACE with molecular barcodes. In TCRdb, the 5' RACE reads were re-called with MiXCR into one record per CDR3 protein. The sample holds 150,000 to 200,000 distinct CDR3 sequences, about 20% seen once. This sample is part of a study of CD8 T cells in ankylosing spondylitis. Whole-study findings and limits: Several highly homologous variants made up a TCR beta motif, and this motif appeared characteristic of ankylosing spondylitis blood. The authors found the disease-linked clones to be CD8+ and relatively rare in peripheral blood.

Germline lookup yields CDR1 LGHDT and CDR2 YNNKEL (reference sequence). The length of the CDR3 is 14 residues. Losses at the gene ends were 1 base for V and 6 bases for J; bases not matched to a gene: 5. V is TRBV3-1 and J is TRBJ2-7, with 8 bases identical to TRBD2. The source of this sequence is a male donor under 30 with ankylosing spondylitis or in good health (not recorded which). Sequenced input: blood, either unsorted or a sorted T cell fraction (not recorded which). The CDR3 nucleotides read TGTGCCAGCAGCCAAGGACTAGCGAGGGCCGAGCAGTACTTC. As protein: CASSQGLARAEQYF.